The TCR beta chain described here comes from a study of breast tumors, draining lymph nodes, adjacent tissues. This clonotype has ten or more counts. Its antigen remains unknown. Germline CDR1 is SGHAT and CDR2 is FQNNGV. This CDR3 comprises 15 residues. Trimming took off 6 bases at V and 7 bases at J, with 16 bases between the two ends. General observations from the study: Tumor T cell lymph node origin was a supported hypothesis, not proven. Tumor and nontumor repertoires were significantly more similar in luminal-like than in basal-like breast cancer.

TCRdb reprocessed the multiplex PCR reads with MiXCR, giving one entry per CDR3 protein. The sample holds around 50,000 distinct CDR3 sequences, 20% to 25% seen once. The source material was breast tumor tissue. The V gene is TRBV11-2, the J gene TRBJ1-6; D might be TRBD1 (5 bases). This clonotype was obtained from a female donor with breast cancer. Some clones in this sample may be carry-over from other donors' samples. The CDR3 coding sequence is TGTGCCAGCAGTCCACAGGCGGCGAAAAATTCACCCCTCCACTTT. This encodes CASSPQAAKNSPLHF.